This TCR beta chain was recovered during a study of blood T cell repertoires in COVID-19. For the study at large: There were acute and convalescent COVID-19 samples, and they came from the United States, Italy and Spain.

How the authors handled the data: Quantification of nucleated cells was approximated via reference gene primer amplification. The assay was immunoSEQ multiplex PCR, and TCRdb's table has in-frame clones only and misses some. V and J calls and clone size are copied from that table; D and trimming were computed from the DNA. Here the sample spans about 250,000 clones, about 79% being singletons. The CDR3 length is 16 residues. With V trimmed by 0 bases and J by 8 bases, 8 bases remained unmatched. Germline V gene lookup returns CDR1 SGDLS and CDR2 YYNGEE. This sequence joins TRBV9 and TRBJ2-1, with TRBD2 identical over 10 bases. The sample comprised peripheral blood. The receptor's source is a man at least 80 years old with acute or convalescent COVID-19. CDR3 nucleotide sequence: TGTGCCAGCAGCGTAGGAGCGGGAGGGCCGGGGGATGAGCAGTTCTTC. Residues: CASSVGAGGPGDEQFF.